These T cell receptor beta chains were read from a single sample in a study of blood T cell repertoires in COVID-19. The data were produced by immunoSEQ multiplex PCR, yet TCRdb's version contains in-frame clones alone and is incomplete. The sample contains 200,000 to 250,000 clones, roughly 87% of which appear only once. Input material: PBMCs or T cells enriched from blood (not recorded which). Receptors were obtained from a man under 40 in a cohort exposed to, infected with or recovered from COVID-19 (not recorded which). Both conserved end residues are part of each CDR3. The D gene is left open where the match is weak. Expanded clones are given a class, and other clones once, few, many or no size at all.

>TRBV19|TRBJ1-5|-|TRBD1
TGTGCCAGTAGTACCACCTCGGACAGGACTACTCAGCCCCAGCATTTT
CASSTTSDRTTQPQHF
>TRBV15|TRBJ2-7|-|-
TGTGCCACCAGCTCCCCTGTAGGGGGAAGGTCCTACGAGCAGTACTTC
CATSSPVGGRSYEQYF
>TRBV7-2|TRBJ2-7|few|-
TGTGCCAGCAGCTTAGGCTGGGGCGCCTCCTACGAGCAGTACTTC
CASSLGWGASYEQYF
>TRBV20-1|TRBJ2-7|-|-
TGCAGTGACCGCGGGGCCTACGAGCAGTACTTC
CSDRGAYEQYF
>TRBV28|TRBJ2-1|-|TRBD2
TGTGCCAGCAGTTTAGCCGGGACTACGGTATACAATGAGCAGTTCTTC
CASSLAGTTVYNEQFF
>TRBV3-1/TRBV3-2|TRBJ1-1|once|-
TGTGCCAGCAGCCAAAAATCACAGGTGAACACTGAAGCTTTCTTT
CASSQKSQVNTEAFF
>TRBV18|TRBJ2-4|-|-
TGTGCCAGCGCAATCCAGTCCGCACGGGGTAACAAAAACATTCAGTACTTC
CASAIQSARGNKNIQYF
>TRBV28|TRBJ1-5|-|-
TGTGCCAGCAGCACTAATCAGCCCCAGCATTTT
CASSTNQPQHF
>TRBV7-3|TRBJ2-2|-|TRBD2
TGTGCCAGCAGCTTAACGACGGGAGGGGGCGGGGAGCTGTTTTTT
CASSLTTGGGGELFF
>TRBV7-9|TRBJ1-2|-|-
TGTGCCAGCAGCTTAGCAACAGGAGCCTCCTATGGCTACACCTTC
CASSLATGASYGYTF
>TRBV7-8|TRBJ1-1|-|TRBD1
TGTGCCAGCAGCTCCAGACAGGGTAAGGCATACACTGAAGCTTTCTTT
CASSSRQGKAYTEAFF
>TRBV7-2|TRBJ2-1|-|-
TGTGCCAGCAGCTCCGGACTTAGCCTCGCCTACAATGAGCAGTTCTTC
CASSSGLSLAYNEQFF
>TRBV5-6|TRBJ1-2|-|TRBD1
TGTGCCAGCAGCCGGGACAGCTATGGCTACACCTTC
CASSRDSYGYTF
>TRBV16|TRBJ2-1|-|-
TGTGCCAGCAGCCGTACGGAGGGGGCAGGTTACAATGAGCAGTTCTTC
CASSRTEGAGYNEQFF
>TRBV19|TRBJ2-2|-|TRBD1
TGTGCCAGTAGTATGACAGGGGGCCAGTTTATAACCGGGGAGCTGTTTTTT
CASSMTGGQFITGELFF
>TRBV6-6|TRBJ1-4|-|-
TGTGCCAGCAGTTACAGACAGAGTAATGAAAAACTGTTTTTT
CASSYRQSNEKLFF
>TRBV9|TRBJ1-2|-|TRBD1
TGTGCCAGCAGCCTTGACAGGGTCTCCTCTGGCTACACCTTC
CASSLDRVSSGYTF
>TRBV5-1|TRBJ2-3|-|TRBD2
TGCGCCAGCAGCTTGGGTCGTACTAGCGGCACCACAGATACGCAGTATTTT
CASSLGRTSGTTDTQYF
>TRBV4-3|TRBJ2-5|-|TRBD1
TGCGCCAGCAGCCAAGTAGGGACAGGGGGAGAGACCCAGTACTTC
CASSQVGTGGETQYF
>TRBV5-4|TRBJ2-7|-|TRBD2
TGTGCCAGCAGCTTGGCCAATGGCTGGGGACTAGCGGGAGGCGAGCAGTACTTC
CASSLANGWGLAGGEQYF
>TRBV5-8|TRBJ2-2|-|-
TGTGCCAGCAGCTACCGGGACTCCCGGAACACCGGGGAGCTGTTTTTT
CASSYRDSRNTGELFF
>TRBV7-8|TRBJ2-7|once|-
TGTGCCAGCAGGGGGCAGGGGCTATACGAGCAGTACTTC
CASRGQGLYEQYF
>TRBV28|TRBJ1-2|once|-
TGTGCCAGCCGAGTGGTTAACTATGGCTACACCTTC
CASRVVNYGYTF
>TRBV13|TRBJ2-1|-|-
TGTGCCAGCAGCTTAAATTTGGAGGCAGGGAGGAATGAGCAGTTCTTC
CASSLNLEAGRNEQFF
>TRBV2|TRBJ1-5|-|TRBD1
TGTGCCAGCAGCCTTTCAGGGGGAGCGGCGAATCAGCCCCAGCATTTT
CASSLSGGAANQPQHF
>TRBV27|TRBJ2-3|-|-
TGTGCCAGCAGTTTAATGTGGGACTCATTCGCGCGGGGCACGCAGTATTTT
CASSLMWDSFARGTQYF
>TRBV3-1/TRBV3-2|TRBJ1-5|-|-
TGTGCCAGCAGCCAGACCCCAGGGAACAATCAGCCCCAGCATTTT
CASSQTPGNNQPQHF
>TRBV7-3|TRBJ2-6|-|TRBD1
TGTGCCAGCAGCCCTCGCGGGACAGGGCATTCCGGGGCCAACGTCCTGACTTTC
CASSPRGTGHSGANVLTF